Following are 21 T cell receptor beta chains from one sample sequenced in a study of blood T cell repertoires in COVID-19. Profiled with immunoSEQ multiplex PCR; TCRdb holds only in-frame clones, not every one. The data hold about 160,000 clones, with about nine tenths observed a single time. The specimen was peripheral blood. The receptors come from a man aged 18 to 30 with acute or convalescent COVID-19.

Concerning this clone: A junction end diverges from the germline sequence, so it may reflect a read error. The chain combines TRBV6-5 with TRBJ1-2, with a possible D match to TRBD1 (5 bases). Per germline, CDR1 MNHEY and CDR2 SVGAGI. The CDR3 sequence is 13 residues long. CDR3 loop: CASSSHSGTGRDF. CDR3 coding DNA: TGTGCCAGCAGTTCCCACTCGGGGACGGGGAGGGACTTC.

This chain joins TRBV25-1 and TRBJ1-2; a possible D gene is TRBD1 (6 bases). The germline V and J ends were trimmed by 6 bases and 8 bases, with 16 bases remaining between them. Germline loops: CDR1 MGHDK, CDR2 SYGVNS. CDR3 length: 13 amino acids. The CDR3 loop is CASSRGQSGGYTF. CDR3 in DNA: TGTGCCAGCAGCCGTGGACAGTCCGGAGGCTACACCTTC.

The J gene is TRBJ1-6, the V gene TRBV5-1; no clear D gene. Deletions cut 0 bases from V and 10 bases from J, with 17 bases between. CDR1 and CDR2 (germline): SGHRS, YFSETQ. The CDR3 runs 16 residues. The CDR3 nucleotides are TGCGCCAGCAGCTTGGGGCCCCGAGGGAGCGGATCACCCCTCCACTTT. Amino acids: CASSLGPRGSGSPLHF.

The rearrangement joins TRBV7-9 to TRBJ1-1; D might be TRBD1 (5 bases). The V end lost 7 bases, the J end lost 3 bases, and 24 bases lay between the germline ends. The CDR3 totals 17 residues. Looked up from germline, CDR1 is SEHNR and CDR2 is FQNEAQ (reference sequence). CDR3 region: CASTPIVLLGEDTEAFF. The DNA for the CDR3 is TGTGCCAGCACCCCCATCGTCCTTCTGGGGGAGGACACTGAAGCTTTCTTT.

The chain is built from TRBV19 and TRBJ2-2; 7 nucleotides match TRBD1. The CDR3 covers 14 residues. V trimming: 0 bases; J trimming: 5 bases; junction bases outside the gene matches: 0. Germline V gene lookup returns CDR1 LNHDA and CDR2 SQIVND (reference sequence). The CDR3 nucleotides read TGTGCCAGTAGTATAGAACAGGGGACCGGGGAGCTGTTTTTT. Translation gives CASSIEQGTGELFF.

The chain couples TRBV4-2 to TRBJ1-2; D gene uncertain. The CDR3 spans 13 residues. From germline, CDR1 is LGHNA and CDR2 YNFKEQ. The V end lost 0 bases, the J end lost 6 bases, and 8 bases lay between the germline ends. In DNA form, the CDR3 reads TGTGCCAGCAGCCAAGATCGGGGAGATGGCTACACCTTC. Translated: CASSQDRGDGYTF.

J is TRBJ2-2 and V is TRBV14; weak D call: TRBD2 (6 bases). V was clipped by 3 bases and J by 4 bases, with 15 bases between them. Germline values: CDR1 SGHDN, CDR2 FVKESK. There are 16 residues in the CDR3. CDR3 bases: TGTGCCAGCAGCCAGACGGCGGGGTATAGCACCGGGGAGCTGTTTTTT. This sequence encodes CASSQTAGYSTGELFF.

The genes are TRBV19 and TRBJ2-3, with 9 nucleotides matching TRBD1. The germline CDR1 and CDR2 sequences are LNHDA and SQIVND (reference sequence). The CDR3 has 15 amino acids. Trimming removed 5 bases from V and 0 bases from J; junction bases left unmatched: 3. The CDR3 DNA reads TGTGCCAGTAGTTTTGGGACAGGGAGCACAGATACGCAGTATTTT. It yields the protein CASSFGTGSTDTQYF.

The rearrangement links TRBV10-2 to TRBJ1-3, with a possible D match to TRBD1 (5 bases). The CDR3 has 15 residues. Germline loops: CDR1 WSHSY, CDR2 SAAADI. Trimming removed 4 bases at V and 1 base at J, with 11 bases between. In DNA, the CDR3 is TGCGCCAGCAGTGCTGCGGGGGTATCTGGAAACACCATATATTTT. Protein sequence: CASSAAGVSGNTIYF.

The V and J genes are TRBV19 and TRBJ1-1; D call uncertain. Between the trimmed V and J ends, which lost 2 bases and 2 bases, there was a span of 9 bases. Germline-derived CDR1 and CDR2 are LNHDA and SQIVND (reference sequence). The CDR3 runs to 14 residues. The CDR3 region is CASSITEGNTEAFF. The DNA of the CDR3 is TGTGCCAGTAGTATAACGGAGGGTAACACTGAAGCTTTCTTT.

The V gene is TRBV20-1, the J gene TRBJ2-1; 8 bases align to TRBD1. This CDR3 comprises 15 residues. Germline assignment: CDR1 DFQATT and CDR2 SNEGSKA (reference sequence). J was trimmed by 3 bases and V by 3 bases; bases with no gene match: 7. The CDR3 sequence: CSASDPGQDYNEQFF. CDR3 bases: TGCAGTGCTAGTGACCCGGGACAGGACTACAATGAGCAGTTCTTC.

The genes are TRBV30 and TRBJ1-4; perhaps TRBD1 as D (6 bases). This CDR3 has 16 residues. The V gene's germline CDR1 is GTSNPN and CDR2 SVGIG (reference sequence). V was trimmed by 0 bases and J by 7 bases, leaving 18 bases between them. CDR3 DNA sequence: TGTGCCTGGAGTGTACGGACCTTACTAGGGGGTGAAAAACTGTTTTTT. It specifies CAWSVRTLLGGEKLFF. The variable domain in full, with the rest retrieved from reference TRBV30 and TRBJ1-4, is SQTIHQWPATLVQPVGSPLSLECTVEGTSNPNLYWYRQAAGRGLQLLFYSVGIGQISSEVPQNLSASRPQDRQFILSSKKLLLSDSGFYLCAWSVRTLLGGEKLFFGSGTQLSVL.

The J gene is TRBJ2-1, the V gene TRBV19; D possibly corresponds to TRBD1 (6 bases). The CDR3 is 14 amino acids. V gave up 3 bases and J gave up 2 bases, with 8 bases separating them. CDR1 is LNHDA, CDR2 SQIVND, per germline (reference sequence). The CDR3 is CASSIDRPYNEQFF. Written as DNA, the CDR3 is TGTGCCAGTAGTATCGACAGGCCCTACAATGAGCAGTTCTTC.

This chain links TRBV11-3 with TRBJ2-2, with D maybe TRBD2 (7 bases). With 1 base removed from V and 0 bases from J, the gap between germline ends came to 9 bases. The CDR3 loop spans 16 amino acids. CDR1 is SGHNT, CDR2 YENEEA, per germline. CDR3 residues: CASSLGGGPNTGELFF. In DNA, the CDR3 is TGTGCCAGCAGCTTAGGGGGGGGCCCGAACACCGGGGAGCTGTTTTTT.

The chain uses TRBV5-1 and TRBJ2-1; D unresolved. V lost 0 bases, J lost 6 bases, and 7 bases lay in between. CDR3 size: 13 residues. The germline gives CDR1 SGHRS, CDR2 YFSETQ. This chain's CDR3 is CASSLELSNEQFF. Written as DNA, the CDR3 is TGCGCCAGCAGCTTGGAACTTTCCAATGAGCAGTTCTTC.

The chain is built from TRBV19 and TRBJ1-2, with 11 nucleotides matching TRBD1. V shed 4 bases and J 6 bases; nucleotides not matched to a gene: 7. The CDR3 extends over 15 amino acids. Looked up from germline, CDR1 is LNHDA and CDR2 is SQIVND (reference sequence). The CDR3, as DNA: TGTGCCAGTAGTAGAATTGGACAGGGGGCCGATGGCTACACCTTC. Protein: CASSRIGQGADGYTF.

The V gene is TRBV5-1, the J gene TRBJ1-3, with TRBD1 as a possible D gene (5 bases). V shed 2 bases and J shed 0 bases, with 6 bases lying between them. The V gene's germline CDR1 is SGHRS and CDR2 YFSETQ. The CDR3 sequence is 14 residues long. The CDR3 protein is CASSLTGSGNTIYF. CDR3 in DNA: TGCGCCAGCAGCTTAACAGGCTCTGGAAACACCATATATTTT.

This chain uses TRBV9 with TRBJ2-2, with D perhaps TRBD1 (6 bases). CDR1 SGDLS and CDR2 YYNGEE come from the germline V gene. Trimming pared 0 bases from V and 1 base from J, leaving 7 bases between. The CDR3 length is 15 residues. CDR3 in amino acids: CASSVGGGNTGELFF. CDR3 nucleotide sequence: TGTGCCAGCAGCGTAGGAGGGGGGAACACCGGGGAGCTGTTTTTT.

The V call is TRBV11-2, the J call TRBJ2-6, with a possible D match to TRBD1 (5 bases). CDR1 and CDR2 (germline): SGHAT, FQNNGV. Trimming removed 0 bases at V and 0 bases at J, with 18 bases between. The CDR3 contains 20 residues. The CDR3 spells CASSLEVSAGLHSGANVLTF. The CDR3 coding sequence is TGTGCCAGCAGCTTAGAAGTTAGTGCAGGGTTACACTCTGGGGCCAACGTCCTGACTTTC. The complete variable domain, with remaining parts taken from reference TRBV11-2 and TRBJ2-6, reads EAGVAQSPRYKIIEKRQSVAFWCNPISGHATLYWYQQILGQGPKLLIQFQNNGVVDDSQLPKDRFSAERLKGVDSTLKIQPAKLEDSAVYLCASSLEVSAGLHSGANVLTFGAGSRLTVL.

This clone was counted once. The CDR3 loop reads CASRPAPGLNVLTF. Here the CDR3 DNA reads TGTGCCAGCAGACCCGCCCCAGGGTTGAACGTCCTGACTTTC. The chain employs TRBV5-8 and TRBJ2-6; D is perhaps TRBD1 (5 bases). In germline, CDR1 is SGHTS, CDR2 YDEGEE. The CDR3 has 14 amino acids. The V end was cut by 5 bases, the J end by 10 bases, with 16 bases between.

This chain uses TRBV7-9 with TRBJ1-2, with 11 bases lining up with TRBD1. V lost 3 bases to trimming and J lost 8 bases; unmatched junction nucleotides: 2. CDR1 is SEHNR, CDR2 FQNEAQ, per germline (reference sequence). The CDR3 extends over 13 amino acids. As DNA, the CDR3 is TGTGCCAGCAGCTTTGGACAGGGGGCCGGCTACACCTTC. This translates into CASSFGQGAGYTF.